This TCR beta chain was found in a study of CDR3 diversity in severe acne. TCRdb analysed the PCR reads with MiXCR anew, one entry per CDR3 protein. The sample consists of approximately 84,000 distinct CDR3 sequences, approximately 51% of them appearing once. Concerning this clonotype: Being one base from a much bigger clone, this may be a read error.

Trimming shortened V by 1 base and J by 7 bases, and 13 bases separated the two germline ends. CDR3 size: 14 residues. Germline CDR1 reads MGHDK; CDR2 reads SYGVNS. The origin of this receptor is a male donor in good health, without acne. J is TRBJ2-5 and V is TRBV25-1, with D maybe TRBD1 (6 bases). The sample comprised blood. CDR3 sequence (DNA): TGTGCCAGCAGTGAATGGTACAGGGACGGGACCCAGTACTTC. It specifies CASSEWYRDGTQYF. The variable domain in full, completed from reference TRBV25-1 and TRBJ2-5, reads EADIYQTPRYLVIGTGKKITLECSQTMGHDKMYWYQQDPGMELHLIHYSYGVNSTEKGDLSSESTVSRIRTEHFPLTLESARPSHTSQYLCASSEWYRDGTQYFGPGTRLLVL.